This TCR beta chain was profiled in a study of cytomegalovirus exposure and HLA in healthy donors (dated by TCRdb to about 2017). Turning to the overall study: In an earlier analysis of 550 to 750 of the donors, about 270 Gb of sequence data and 120 million or so unique TCR beta sequences from about 179 million T cells were reported. Donor age, sex, ethnicity and CMV serostatus were compiled alongside the repertoire data. Because of strong linkage in the cohort, roughly five DR-DQ haplotypes were treated as single units for association and clustering. About 280 gigabases of sequencing data and approximately 85 million unique TCR sequences were included in an early release covering several hundred HLA-typed donors. A later analysis re-analyzed previously published TCR beta repertoires from 600 to 850 donors and added high-resolution HLA genotyping to study TCR occurrence patterns. Every repertoire in the discovery cohort had been generated on one and the same sequencing platform. Among 300 to 500 genotyped donors of the cohort, an average of roughly 230,000 unique TCR beta nucleotide sequences was sequenced per donor, of which 15% to 20% were non-productive. The study profiled the T cell repertoires of about 640 subjects by immunosequencing and related them to cytomegalovirus serostatus. An earlier analysis of 450 to 750 of the donors used high-throughput TCR beta sequencing to judge whether each TCR beta V gene segment behaved as functional or pseudogenic. A later genetic analysis took genome-wide SNP genotypes for about 65% of the 666 donors and used that subset as a discovery cohort. The study was designed to test whether signatures of past pathogen exposure could be identified by cataloging public T cell receptors. HLA typing covered class I and class II loci at four-digit resolution. A separate validation cohort of some 130 different subjects was used in addition to the roughly 620-subject first cohort. The study combined high-throughput TCR immunosequencing, statistical association of individual TCRs with disease status, and machine learning to predict cytomegalovirus infection status. Of the 350 to 400 genotyped donors, approximately 83% fell in the genetic ancestry cluster associated with self-reported Caucasian donors. The number of donors typed differed by locus, with roughly 629-640 for A, B, C, DRB1 and DQB1, roughly 550 for DQA1, 600 to 610 for DPA1, and 472 for DPB1. Rather than drawing on any new phenotypic data, the later analysis identified candidate immune exposures from TCR beta sequences and the way those sequences occurred across donors. What the study reported, not specific to this receptor: While some public TCRs were present in many individuals, most TCR sequences turned up only very rarely across donors. An association between a missense DCLRE1C variant and V-gene and J-gene trimming of TCR beta chains was found in a later genetic analysis and replicated in an independent cohort. In a later analysis, the rate of TCR association differed among HLA loci, with DRB1 alleles having the most associated TCRs and HLA-C alleles having the fewest. A cluster of highly shared sequence variants was judged likely to represent a technical artifact of the sequencing pipeline. In the study, approximately 160 TCR beta chains were listed as associated with cytomegalovirus. The classifier was reported to diagnose cytomegalovirus status with high specificity and sensitivity in both the original and validation cohorts. A further reported finding was that TCR beta sequences accurately predicted the HLA-A and HLA-B alleles for most subjects in the first cohort. The authors suggested that the approach could potentially be extended to other disease states and immunological phenotypes. In an earlier analysis of fewer than 750 of the donors, most TCR beta V segments were observed in productive rearrangements about 90% or about 30% of the time, broadly matching IMGT annotations. Linkage disequilibrium might explain the correlated functional status among segregating V segments, but an unknown experimental factor could not be ruled out. Because some donors lacked HLA typing at each locus, the association tests relied only on the typed subset. The only immune exposure information available for the cohort was CMV serostatus. Sequencing depth was assumed to be roughly uniform across donors in the presence/absence analyses, though that assumption may not hold. Compared with equally common non-associated chains, HLA-associated TCR beta chains in a later analysis were more clonally expanded and had lower generation probabilities. Three of the identified cytomegalovirus-associated TCR beta chains were confirmed in vitro to be specific for cytomegalovirus antigens. A later genetic analysis reported fewer N-insertions in productive TCRs among donors in an Asian-associated ancestry cluster than the roughly 670-donor mean. Only TCR beta chains were sequenced in this cohort, and the absence of alpha or paired-chain data limited detectable features. When HLA alleles, especially DR and DQ, strongly co-occurred, attributing TCR associations to individual alleles was difficult. In a later analysis, several top co-occurrence clusters were reported to appear linked to parvovirus B19, influenza, CMV and Epstein-Barr virus. Because counts were too low, some 17 rarely observed V segments, including chromosome 9 orphons, were excluded from the earlier analysis of some 590 of the donors. The 87-base-pair reads could not distinguish some IMGT-functional V segments, including TRBV6-2 and TRBV6-3, so those segments were excluded. At a false discovery rate of 0.05, a later analysis linked approximately 18,000 TCR beta sequences to specific HLA alleles. A later analysis found that most CMV-associated TCR beta chains appeared HLA-restricted, with HLA associations seemingly driven largely by CMV exposure.

In total, approximately 610 healthy bone marrow donors made up the cohort. All cohort members were sampled while nominally healthy, although unrecorded immune exposures were likely present. The donor was CMV seronegative and was included in the group of about 350 seronegative cohort members. A peripheral blood sample was collected from each donor, and TCR beta sequencing was performed on peripheral blood mononuclear cells. The Qiagen DNeasy Blood Extraction Kit was used to extract genomic DNA from the blood cell samples. Via the germline V gene, CDR1 is SQVTM and CDR2 ANQGSEA. Deletion took 1 base off V and 5 bases off J, with a span of 11 bases between the germline ends. Its CDR3 holds 13 amino acids, cysteine through phenylalanine. The CDR3 DNA has 39 bases and is translated from base 1. Regarding this clone: There is no known antigen for this receptor. Base-call qualities are not available, and no considerably larger clone is one nucleotide away. The identical CDR3 is also encoded by other nucleotide sequences in the sample.

Libraries came from the immunoSEQ multiplex PCR assay. A mixture of 60 forward primers for TCR Vbeta segments and 13 reverse primers for TCR Jbeta segments was used in the multiplex PCR. Amplification of the CDR3 region of rearranged TCR beta genes was performed with a multiplex PCR assay on genomic DNA. The amplified TCR beta libraries were sequenced on the Illumina HiSeq System as 87-base-pair reads. The study's processing was this. Across the 640 or so repertoires, a later analysis counted tens of millions of unique TCR beta chains, roughly 11 million of which were shared by at least two donors. To remove PCR and sequencing errors, raw reads were error-corrected and collapsed into unique sequences using a nearest-neighbor algorithm that merged closely related sequences. V, D and J gene segments were assigned by aligning CDR3 sequences to IMGT reference sequences. Each retained sequence needed at least a six-nucleotide match to both a V gene segment and a J gene segment. Rearrangements were classified as productive when the CDR3 lacked stop codons and remained in frame with V and J, and all other rearrangements were classified as non-productive. CDR3 was defined according to IMGT convention as the region running from the second conserved V-encoded cysteine to the conserved J-encoded phenylalanine. The earlier analysis of some 540 of the donors excluded any sequence lacking an unambiguous match to a single V gene segment. In an earlier analysis of 587 of the donors, a V segment was called functional when productive rearrangements were above 56.7%, and segregating when the standard deviation between donors exceeded 5%. To diagnose cytomegalovirus status from the catalog of TCR beta chain sequences, a statistical classification framework was built. In a later analysis, TCR nucleotide sequences were compared against IMGT/GENE-DB human TR gene sequences so that V and J genes could be assigned. Using the TCRdist pipeline, a later analysis assigned CDR3 sequences along with most-parsimonious VDJ recombination scenarios. In a later analysis, every TCR beta chain was defined by the combination of its CDR3 amino acid sequence and its V-gene family, and reads without a unique V-gene family were dropped. To address suspected cross-contamination and a sequencing artifact, a later analysis removed around 600 highly shared, low-generation-probability nucleotide sequences. A later analysis calculated a clonal expansion index for each public chain from normalized within-repertoire ranks of inferred template counts. Generation probabilities in a later analysis came from a VDJ recombination model fitted to out-of-frame rearrangements, and those results were checked against IGoR. In a later analysis, TCR-TCR, TCR-HLA and TCR-CMV co-occurrence was scored with hypergeometric tests, and a repertoire-size bias correction was applied to TCR pairs. To estimate false discovery rates, a later analysis permuted the HLA or CMV assignments 20 times. In a later analysis, co-occurring TCRs were grouped using DBSCAN, with TCRdist sequence similarity added in when clustering inside HLA-allele-positive subsets. Repertoires with fewer than 30,000 or more than 120,000 public chains were left out of co-occurrence clustering, as were about five repertoires with anomalous nucleotide sharing. TCRdb took this table from immuneACCESS and kept in-frame rearrangements with V and J called. Such tables lack part of the clones; where checked against another copy, unresolved V genes explain under half of the gap, and the rest is unexplained. Clonal size and the V and J genes are those of that table, whereas D and trimming came from the DNA. This sample has around 64,000 clones in its table, and roughly 69% of those were observed once. Roughly 3% of the sample is in the top ten clones.

Sequenced: PBMCs. This receptor was identified in a woman in her forties or fifties in good health and CMV-seronegative. Rearrangement joined TRBV29-1 to TRBJ1-2; TRBD1 is a weak D gene call, 6 bases matching. The DNA sequence follows: TGCAGCGTTGAAGGGGGGGGCTGGTATGGCTACACCTTC. This sequence encodes CSVEGGGWYGYTF. The full variable domain, with segments outside the CDR3 supplied by the reference TRBV29-1 and TRBJ1-2 proteins, appears as SAVISQKPSRDICQRGTSLTIQCQVDSQVTMMFWYRQQPGQSLTLIATANQGSEATYESGFVIDKFPISRPNLTFSTLTVSNMSPEDSSIYLCSVEGGGWYGYTFGSGTRLTVV.